The rows below give T cell receptor beta chains drawn from one sample of a study of blood T cells in healthy people across ages. TCRdb re-called the 5' RACE reads with MiXCR, one entry per CDR3 protein. The sample shows about 780,000 distinct CDR3 sequences, 35% to 60% of them seen only once. Sequencing used blood. These receptors were taken from a man aged 80 or over in good health. The CDR3 runs from the conserved cysteine through the conserved F or W. D genes are given only for firm matches. Size tells how often a clone was seen (once, few, many) or the class of an expanded clone, and some rows leave it out.

CDR3nt	CDR3aa	j_gene	abundance	v_gene	d_gene
TGTGCCAGCAGCTCCGGGACGCTCGGTAATACGCAGTATTTT	CASSSGTLGNTQYF	TRBJ2-3	few	TRBV11-2	.
TGTGCCAGCAGCAAATTGGGCCGAGCCTCCTACGAGCAGTACTTC	CASSKLGRASYEQYF	TRBJ2-7	.	TRBV21-1	.
TGTGCCAGCAGTTCACGGACTAGCCGGGAGTTGGAGACCCAGTACTTC	CASSSRTSRELETQYF	TRBJ2-5	.	TRBV6-9	TRBD2
TGTGCCAGTCTACCGGGACTCACATGGCCCCGGGTGCAGTACTTC	CASLPGLTWPRVQYF	TRBJ2-5	.	TRBV28	.
TGTGCCACCAGCAGAGCCCGGACCTACGAGCAGTACTTC	CATSRARTYEQYF	TRBJ2-7	few	TRBV15	.
TGCAGTGCTGATCGGGACAATCGGGAGACCCAGTACTTC	CSADRDNRETQYF	TRBJ2-5	.	TRBV20-1	.
TGTGCCAGCAGTGAATTCGGACAGGCCTACGAGCAGTACTTC	CASSEFGQAYEQYF	TRBJ2-7	.	TRBV6-1	TRBD1
TGTGCCAGCAGTTTATCGAAGGGACTTAACACCTACGAGCAGTACTTC	CASSLSKGLNTYEQYF	TRBJ2-7	.	TRBV27	.
TGCAGTGCTAGACCACAATGGGTGGGTGAGCAGTTCTTC	CSARPQWVGEQFF	TRBJ2-1	.	TRBV20-1	.
TGTGCCAGCACGTCGGGGGCTGGGGAGACCCAGTACTTC	CASTSGAGETQYF	TRBJ2-5	few	TRBV27	.
TGTGCCACCAGCAGAGAAGGGTTGACTAGCGGAGAAGGGAAGCAGTTCTTC	CATSREGLTSGEGKQFF	TRBJ2-1	few	TRBV15	TRBD2
TGTGCCAGCCTTAGGGGGGGAGGAAAGACCCAGTACTTC	CASLRGGGKTQYF	TRBJ2-5	.	TRBV7-2	.
TGCGCCAGCAGCTTGCGGGGGGACCCGCGCGGAGAGACCCAGTACTTC	CASSLRGDPRGETQYF	TRBJ2-5	.	TRBV5-1	TRBD2
TGCGCCAGCAGTCGAGCTCCTTCCGGGACTAGCGGGAGCGGGGAGACCCAGTACTTC	CASSRAPSGTSGSGETQYF	TRBJ2-5	.	TRBV4-3	TRBD2
TGTGCCATCAGCGCCGGGACTAGCGGACACGAGCAGTACTTC	CAISAGTSGHEQYF	TRBJ2-7	.	TRBV10-3	TRBD2
TGTGCCGGCAGCACCCGACTAGCGGGAGAGACCCAGTACTTC	CAGSTRLAGETQYF	TRBJ2-5	.	TRBV9	TRBD2
TGTGCCAGCAGCTCCGACTACTACGCTTTCAATGAGCAGTACTTC	CASSSDYYAFNEQYF	TRBJ2-5	few	TRBV7-2	.
TGCGCCAGCAGCCAAGATCGTCCGGGGCGAGGTGGCTACACCTTC	CASSQDRPGRGGYTF	TRBJ1-2	few	TRBV4-3	.
TGTGCCAGCAGAATAGGGGGACTAGCGGGGCCGGATACGCAGTATTTT	CASRIGGLAGPDTQYF	TRBJ2-3	.	TRBV28	TRBD2
TGTGCCAGCAGCCGGGACTATGAAGGAGTCGATGAGCAGTTCTTC	CASSRDYEGVDEQFF	TRBJ2-1	once	TRBV6-5	TRBD2
TGTGCCAGCAGCCCCAGGGTCTTAGGAGGGCAGCCCCAGCATTTT	CASSPRVLGGQPQHF	TRBJ1-5	.	TRBV3-1	.
TGTGCCAGCGTCGAGGGTGAGACTGAAGCTTTCTTT	CASVEGETEAFF	TRBJ1-1	.	TRBV2	.
TGTTCCAGCAGCTTCACGGACAGGGACGCTTTCTTT	CSSSFTDRDAFF	TRBJ1-1	.	TRBV7-9	TRBD1
TGTGCCAGCAGCACGGACAGGGGGCGCGTCAATGAGCAGTACTTC	CASSTDRGRVNEQYF	TRBJ2-5	few	TRBV7-9	TRBD1